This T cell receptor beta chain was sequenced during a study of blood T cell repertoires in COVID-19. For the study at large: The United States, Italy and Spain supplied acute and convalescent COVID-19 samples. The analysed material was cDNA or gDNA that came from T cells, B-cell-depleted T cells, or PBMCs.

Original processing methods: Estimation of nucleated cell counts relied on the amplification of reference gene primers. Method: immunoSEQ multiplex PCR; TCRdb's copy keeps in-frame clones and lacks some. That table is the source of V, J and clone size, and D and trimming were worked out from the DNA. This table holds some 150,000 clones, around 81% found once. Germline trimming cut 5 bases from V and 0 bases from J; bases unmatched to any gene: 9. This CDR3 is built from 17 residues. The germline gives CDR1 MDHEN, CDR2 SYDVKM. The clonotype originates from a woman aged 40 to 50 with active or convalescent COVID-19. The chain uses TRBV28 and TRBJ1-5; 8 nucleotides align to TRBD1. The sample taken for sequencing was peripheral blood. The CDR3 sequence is CASSAGQGLSSNQPQHF. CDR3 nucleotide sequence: TGTGCCAGCAGTGCCGGACAGGGTCTTAGTAGCAATCAGCCCCAGCATTTT. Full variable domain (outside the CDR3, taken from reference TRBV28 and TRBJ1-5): DVKVTQSSRYLVKRTGEKVFLECVQDMDHENMFWYRQDPGLGLRLIYFSYDVKMKEKGDIPEGYSVSREKKERFSLILESASTNQTSMYLCASSAGQGLSSNQPQHFGDGTRLSIL.